Listed below are T cell receptor beta chains from one sample, sequenced in a study of post-analysis software for immune sequencing data. TCRdb used MiXCR to reprocess the PCR reads, holding one entry per CDR3 protein. The sample gives about 460,000 distinct CDR3 sequences, 45% of which show up once; about an eighth is in the top ten. Sequences were obtained from blood. These receptors were taken from a girl between 5 and 17 years old with multiple sclerosis. Each CDR3 is given with its conserved first and last residue. A D gene is named only where the DNA matches it firmly. Not all rows give a size; the values are once, few, many and, for expanded clones, a class.

D: TRBD1
V: TRBV20-1
size: few
J: TRBJ2-3
CDR3: CSARDAGTAFTDTQYF
DNA: TGCAGTGCTAGAGATGCCGGGACAGCCTTCACAGATACGCAGTATTTT

D: TRBD1
V: TRBV28
size: -
J: TRBJ2-6
CDR3: CASSAGGFTSGANVLTF
DNA: TGTGCCAGCAGCGCAGGGGGTTTTACCTCTGGGGCCAACGTCCTGACTTTC

D: TRBD1
V: TRBV24-1
size: -
J: TRBJ1-5
CDR3: CATSDSGGPYSNQPQHF
DNA: TGTGCCACCAGTGATTCAGGGGGCCCTTATAGCAATCAGCCCCAGCATTTT

D: TRBD2
V: TRBV6-2/TRBV6-3
size: few
J: TRBJ2-1
CDR3: CAIAGSTYNEQFF
DNA: TGTGCCATAGCGGGATCGACCTACAATGAGCAGTTCTTC

D: -
V: TRBV6-6
size: -
J: TRBJ1-2
CDR3: CASSSPLGDGYTF
DNA: TGTGCCAGCAGTTCCCCGTTAGGGGATGGCTACACCTTC

D: TRBD1
V: TRBV11-1
size: few
J: TRBJ2-1
CDR3: CASSFTRDRGYNEQFF
DNA: TGTGCCAGCAGCTTCACTAGGGACAGGGGTTACAATGAGCAGTTCTTC

D: TRBD1
V: TRBV28
size: -
J: TRBJ1-5
CDR3: CASSLLTGLRQPQHF
DNA: TGTGCCAGCAGTTTATTGACAGGGCTTCGACAGCCCCAGCATTTT

D: TRBD1
V: TRBV28
size: -
J: TRBJ1-4
CDR3: CASSSGGQGYEKLFF
DNA: TGTGCCAGCAGTTCAGGGGGACAGGGGTATGAAAAACTGTTTTTT

D: TRBD2
V: TRBV28
size: -
J: TRBJ2-5
CDR3: CASSSVAGVETQYF
DNA: TGTGCCAGCAGTTCTGTAGCGGGAGTGGAGACCCAGTATTTC

D: -
V: TRBV12-3/TRBV12-4
size: -
J: TRBJ2-3
CDR3: CASSLGPSPDTQYF
DNA: TGTGCCAGCAGCCTGGGTCCTTCCCCAGATACGCAGTATTTT

D: -
V: TRBV5-1
size: -
J: TRBJ2-3
CDR3: CASERTPQEDTQYF
DNA: TGCGCCAGCGAAAGAACACCTCAGGAAGATACGCAGTATTTT

D: -
V: TRBV7-3
size: few
J: TRBJ2-1
CDR3: CASSPWGPPNEQFF
DNA: TGTGCCAGCAGCCCGTGGGGGCCACCGAATGAGCAGTTCTTC

D: -
V: TRBV3-1
size: -
J: TRBJ2-3
CDR3: CASSQRGSTDTQYF
DNA: TGTGCCAGCAGCCAGCGGGGTAGCACAGATACGCAGTATTTT

D: -
V: TRBV24-1
size: few
J: TRBJ2-7
CDR3: CATSDSTGKYEQYF
DNA: TGTGCCACCAGTGATTCCACAGGGAAATACGAGCAGTACTTC

D: -
V: TRBV10-3
size: few
J: TRBJ2-3
CDR3: CAVRKEGSTDTQYF
DNA: TGTGCCGTCAGAAAAGAGGGATCTACAGATACGCAGTATTTT

D: -
V: TRBV6-2/TRBV6-3
size: -
J: TRBJ2-3
CDR3: CASRTRGSRTDTQYF
DNA: TGTGCCAGCCGGACTCGGGGGTCCCGCACAGATACGCAGTATTTT

D: -
V: TRBV29-1
size: few
J: TRBJ1-2
CDR3: CSVVEGMGGYTF
DNA: TGCAGCGTTGTTGAGGGGATGGGTGGCTACACCTTC

D: -
V: TRBV3-1
size: once
J: TRBJ1-1
CDR3: CASSQGPSTEAFF
DNA: TGTGCCAGCAGCCAAGGACCTAGCACTGAAGCTTTCTTT

D: TRBD2
V: TRBV14
size: -
J: TRBJ2-7
CDR3: CASSRSSGTYEQYF
DNA: TGTGCCAGCAGCAGGTCTAGCGGGACCTACGAGCAGTACTTC

D: -
V: TRBV20-1
size: -
J: TRBJ2-7
CDR3: CSASAVAYEQYF
DNA: TGCAGTGCTAGCGCGGTGGCCTACGAGCAGTACTTC

D: -
V: TRBV15
size: few
J: TRBJ2-7
CDR3: CATSLTPYSSYEQYF
DNA: TGTGCCACCAGCCTTACCCCGTATAGCTCCTACGAGCAGTACTTC

D: -
V: TRBV7-9
size: -
J: TRBJ2-7
CDR3: CASSPAGGRDRDEQYF
DNA: TGTGCCAGCAGCCCAGCGGGCGGGAGGGACAGGGACGAGCAGTACTTC

D: -
V: TRBV12-3/TRBV12-4
size: -
J: TRBJ2-5
CDR3: CAIRFSPETQYF
DNA: TGTGCCATCAGGTTCTCCCCAGAGACCCAGTACTTC

D: TRBD1
V: TRBV20-1
size: -
J: TRBJ2-6
CDR3: CSVQRQGYISGANVLTF
DNA: TGCAGTGTACAAAGACAGGGCTACATCTCTGGGGCCAACGTCCTGACTTTC

D: TRBD1
V: TRBV7-9
size: -
J: TRBJ1-2
CDR3: CASSLEGAHGYTF
DNA: TGTGCCAGCAGCTTAGAGGGGGCCCATGGCTACACCTTC

D: TRBD1
V: TRBV4-1
size: -
J: TRBJ2-7
CDR3: CASSPGTDYYNEQYF
DNA: TGCGCCAGCAGCCCCGGGACAGACTACTACAATGAGCAGTACTTC

D: TRBD2
V: TRBV29-1
size: -
J: TRBJ2-5
CDR3: CSSGGGAPGGQEYF
DNA: TGCAGCTCAGGCGGGGGGGCCCCCGGAGGACAAGAGTACTTC

D: TRBD1
V: TRBV5-1
size: -
J: TRBJ1-1
CDR3: CASSPDRALNTEAFF
DNA: TGCGCCAGCAGCCCCGACAGGGCGCTGAACACTGAAGCTTTCTTT

D: TRBD2
V: TRBV10-3
size: few
J: TRBJ2-1
CDR3: CAISRLAGDSNEQFF
DNA: TGTGCCATCAGCAGACTAGCGGGAGATAGCAATGAGCAGTTCTTC

D: -
V: TRBV7-3
size: -
J: TRBJ2-6
CDR3: CASSYGSGTGANILTF
DNA: TGTGCCAGCAGCTATGGCTCGGGGACCGGGGCCAACATCCTGACTTTC

D: -
V: TRBV3-1
size: -
J: TRBJ2-1
CDR3: CASSLRGSLHEQFF
DNA: TGTGCCAGCAGCTTAAGGGGGAGCCTCCATGAGCAGTTCTTC

D: -
V: TRBV29-1
size: -
J: TRBJ1-4
CDR3: CSVAQGIPTNEKLFF
DNA: TGCAGCGTCGCCCAGGGGATCCCAACTAATGAAAAACTGTTTTTT

D: -
V: TRBV28
size: few
J: TRBJ2-7
CDR3: CASSLTGRYEQYF
DNA: TGTGCCAGCAGTTTAACTGGTCGCTACGAGCAGTACTTC

D: -
V: TRBV4-2
size: few
J: TRBJ2-7
CDR3: CASSQVVMAVSYEQYF
DNA: TGTGCCAGCAGCCAAGTGGTTATGGCGGTCTCCTACGAGCAGTACTTC

D: TRBD2
V: TRBV7-2
size: -
J: TRBJ2-1
CDR3: CASSQGLATYNEQFF
DNA: TGTGCCAGCAGCCAAGGACTAGCGACCTACAATGAGCAGTTCTTC

D: -
V: TRBV27
size: few
J: TRBJ1-1
CDR3: CASSAGVNTEAFF
DNA: TGTGCCAGCAGTGCTGGGGTCAACACTGAAGCTTTCTTT

D: TRBD2
V: TRBV6-5
size: once
J: TRBJ2-1
CDR3: CASRPTSGSLDEQFF
DNA: TGTGCCAGCAGGCCCACTAGCGGGAGTTTGGATGAGCAGTTCTTC

D: TRBD1
V: TRBV28
size: -
J: TRBJ2-7
CDR3: CASSLWQGAGYNEQYF
DNA: TGTGCCAGTAGTTTATGGCAGGGGGCTGGGTACAATGAGCAGTACTTC

D: TRBD1
V: TRBV29-1
size: -
J: TRBJ1-1
CDR3: CSVRGQGAAFF
DNA: TGCAGCGTCCGGGGACAGGGGGCGGCTTTCTTT

D: -
V: TRBV7-9
size: -
J: TRBJ2-3
CDR3: CASSWDHTDTQYF
DNA: TGTGCCAGCAGCTGGGACCACACAGATACGCAGTATTTT

D: TRBD1
V: TRBV10-3
size: -
J: TRBJ1-4
CDR3: CAISAAGTGDEKLFF
DNA: TGTGCCATCAGTGCGGCCGGGACAGGGGACGAAAAACTGTTTTTT

D: TRBD1
V: TRBV9
size: -
J: TRBJ2-2
CDR3: CASSRRTGENTGELFF
DNA: TGTGCCAGCAGTAGACGGACAGGGGAGAACACCGGGGAGCTGTTTTTT

D: -
V: TRBV7-2
size: few
J: TRBJ2-7
CDR3: CASSLEAGTYEQYF
DNA: TGTGCCAGCAGCTTAGAGGCAGGGACCTACGAGCAGTACTTC

D: -
V: TRBV7-9
size: -
J: TRBJ2-7
CDR3: CASSFSFEQYF
DNA: TGTGCCAGCAGCTTTTCTTTTGAGCAGTACTTC

D: -
V: TRBV20-1
size: -
J: TRBJ2-3
CDR3: CSASALTGERTDTQYF
DNA: TGCAGTGCTAGCGCGCTCACGGGAGAGCGCACAGATACGCAGTATTTT

D: TRBD2
V: TRBV7-9
size: few
J: TRBJ2-1
CDR3: CASSLDRLATTRGVHNEQFF
DNA: TGTGCCAGCAGCTTAGATAGACTAGCGACCACACGGGGAGTTCACAATGAGCAGTTCTTC

D: TRBD1
V: TRBV27
size: few
J: TRBJ1-5
CDR3: CASSKGGTGHQPQHF
DNA: TGTGCCAGCTCGAAAGGTGGGACAGGGCATCAGCCCCAGCATTTT

D: TRBD1
V: TRBV10-3
size: -
J: TRBJ2-7
CDR3: CAISESVGQPYEQYF
DNA: TGTGCCATCAGTGAGTCGGTGGGACAGCCATACGAGCAGTACTTC

D: TRBD2
V: TRBV5-1
size: -
J: TRBJ2-1
CDR3: CASLQAGGSYNEQFF
DNA: TGCGCCAGTCTACAAGCGGGGGGATCCTACAATGAGCAGTTCTTC

D: -
V: TRBV5-1
size: -
J: TRBJ2-3
CDR3: CASSSEGSGGDTDTQYF
DNA: TGCGCCAGCAGCTCAGAAGGTAGCGGAGGCGACACAGATACGCAGTATTTT

D: -
V: TRBV7-9
size: -
J: TRBJ1-5
CDR3: CASSPQDQPQHF
DNA: TGTGCCAGCAGCCCCCAGGATCAGCCCCAGCATTTT

D: TRBD2
V: TRBV9
size: few
J: TRBJ2-1
CDR3: CASSVALLAGINEQFF
DNA: TGTGCCAGCAGCGTAGCATTGCTAGCGGGAATAAATGAGCAGTTCTTC

D: -
V: TRBV5-1
size: -
J: TRBJ2-3
CDR3: CASSTVVNTDTQYF
DNA: TGCGCCAGCAGCACTGTAGTAAACACAGATACGCAGTATTTT

D: TRBD2
V: TRBV20-1
size: -
J: TRBJ2-1
CDR3: CSARDLAGGEQFF
DNA: TGCAGTGCTAGAGATCTAGCGGGAGGTGAGCAGTTCTTC

D: TRBD2
V: TRBV7-2
size: -
J: TRBJ2-2
CDR3: CASSLVNREGHTGELFF
DNA: TGTGCCAGCAGCTTAGTGAACCGGGAGGGCCACACCGGGGAGCTGTTTTTT

D: -
V: TRBV4-3
size: -
J: TRBJ2-1
CDR3: CASSRDLKNNEQFF
DNA: TGCGCCAGCAGCCGGGACTTAAAAAACAATGAGCAGTTCTTC

D: -
V: TRBV7-9
size: few
J: TRBJ1-6
CDR3: CASAQGSPLHF
DNA: TGTGCCAGCGCCCAGGGGTCCCCCCTCCACTTT

D: -
V: TRBV20-1
size: -
J: TRBJ2-1
CDR3: CSALDTGSDNEQFF
DNA: TGCAGTGCCCTTGACACAGGGTCTGACAATGAGCAGTTCTTC